This T cell receptor (beta chain) was obtained from a study of blood T cells in healthy people across ages. Notes on this clonotype: Antigen unknown.

Germline V lookup: CDR1 DFQATT, CDR2 SNEGSKA (reference sequence). The CDR3 has 15 amino acids. Trimming took 1 base from V and 1 from J; bases not matched to a gene: 5. Overall study findings and caveats: Among T cells, TCR beta diversity per million cells dropped roughly linearly as age rose.

Next came a second PCR, run for about 7 to 12 cycles, which used a sample-barcoded 5' primer along with a J-beta primer mix. TCRdb itself ran the 5' RACE reads through MiXCR, one entry per CDR3 protein. The sample contains around 690,000 distinct CDR3 sequences, 58% of which appear only once. The chain combines TRBV20-1 with TRBJ2-3, with 7 bases matching TRBD1. Sequencing input: blood. The clonotype originates from a man in his sixties in good health. This chain's CDR3 is CSARGQGDRTDTQYF. For the CDR3, the DNA is TGCAGTGCTAGAGGCCAGGGGGATCGCACAGATACGCAGTATTTT.